Following are 5 T cell receptor beta chains from one sample sequenced in a study of shared clonotypes between healthy human individuals. Repertoires were generated with immunoSEQ multiplex PCR, while TCRdb's copy carries only in-frame clones and drops some. The repertoire includes some 2,000,000 clones, 95% of them detected once, and around 0.13% sits in the top ten. Sequencing was done on a sample of naive CD4+ T cells sorted from blood. Subset denoted: CD45RA+ positively selected. The origin of the receptors is a man between 18 and 35 years old in good health.

Of note for this clone: Its ends do not fully match the called genes, so a read error is possible. The chain carries TRBV6-1 and TRBJ1-2; 12 nucleotides align to TRBD1. CDR1 is MNHNS and CDR2 is SASEGT in the germline V gene. The CDR3 totals 14 residues. CDR3 region: CAISGDRGLGGYTF. The CDR3 DNA follows: TGTGCCATCAGTGGGGACAGGGGGCTGGGAGGCTACACCTTC.

The V call is TRBV5-7, the J call TRBJ2-2; TRBD1 is a possible D gene (6 bases). TRBV5-7 is an open reading frame, and its role is uncertain. V was cut by 2 bases and J by 0 bases, with 14 bases left in between. CDR3 length equals 17 residues. The CDR3 here is CASSLFRDNANTGELFF. DNA for the CDR3: TGTGCCAGCAGCTTATTCCGGGACAACGCGAACACCGGGGAGCTGTTTTTT.

This chain links TRBV7-6 with TRBJ2-7; unclear D gene. The CDR3 is 17 residues long. CDR1 is SGHVS and CDR2 is FNYEAQ in the germline V gene. V was clipped by 0 bases and J by 0 bases, with 15 bases between them. The CDR3 spells CASSLAALAGTSYEQYF. DNA for the CDR3: TGTGCCAGCAGCTTAGCTGCCTTGGCCGGTACCTCCTACGAGCAGTACTTC.

This chain links TRBV7-2 with TRBJ2-1; tentatively, D is TRBD1 (6 bases). There are 15 residues in the CDR3. Per the germline V gene, CDR1 is SGHTA and CDR2 is FQGNSA. V was clipped by 1 base and J by 3 bases, with 10 bases between them. CDR3 in amino acids: CASSLVWTDYNEQFF. The CDR3 bases are TGTGCCAGCAGCTTAGTTTGGACAGACTACAATGAGCAGTTCTTC. Full variable domain (remainder filled in from reference TRBV7-2 and TRBJ2-1): GAGVSQSPSNKVTEKGKDVELRCDPISGHTALYWYRQSLGQGLEFLIYFQGNSAPDKSGLPSDRFSAERTGGSVSTLTIQRTQQEDSAVYLCASSLVWTDYNEQFFGPGTRLTVL.

The chain is built from TRBV7-2 and TRBJ2-4; tentative D call: TRBD2 (6 bases). The V end was cut by 5 bases, the J end by 1 base, with 15 bases between. Germline values: CDR1 SGHTA, CDR2 FQGNSA. The CDR3 runs 16 residues. The DNA of the CDR3 is TGTGCCAGCAGCCTTAGCGGACCCGGGGCCAAAAACATTCAGTACTTC. Translation: CASSLSGPGAKNIQYF.